The clone carrying this TCR beta chain occurred a few times. The sample contains more than one DNA sequence encoding this CDR3. This entry belongs to a study of T cell repertoires in ileal Crohn's disease. The ends lost 3 bases at V and 2 bases at J; junction bases unmatched: 6. This CDR3 region has 15 residues. Germline CDR1 and CDR2: SGHRS and YFSETQ. Repertoires were generated with immunoSEQ multiplex PCR, while TCRdb's copy carries only in-frame clones and drops some. Of about 16,000 clones listed, around 70% are singletons. The time point is: neoterminal ileum biopsy at postoperative endoscopy, about 6 months after surgery.

Sequenced material: ileal tissue. The receptor's source is an adult with Crohn's disease. The chain links TRBV5-1 to TRBJ2-3, with TRBD1 identical over 7 bases. The CDR3 is CASSSGTGVTDTQYF. DNA of the CDR3: TGCGCCAGCAGCTCCGGAACAGGGGTCACAGATACGCAGTATTTT.